The TCR beta chain described here comes from a study of cytomegalovirus exposure and HLA in healthy donors. As for the study in general: In an earlier analysis, almost 120 million unique TCR beta sequences were found from approximately 170 million T cells. Early on, a data release was issued that held 80 million or so unique TCRs from HLA-typed donors.

This clone was picked up a small number of times. Primers included in the PCR were 60 Vbeta and 13 Jbeta primers. Data came from immunoSEQ multiplex PCR; TCRdb stores just in-frame clones and leaves some out. The repertoire consists of 90,000 to 150,000 clones, with over 8.5% occurring once and the leading ten covering around 5.8%. This sequence was found in a middle-aged woman in good health and CMV-seropositive. Sequencing was performed on PBMCs.

The CDR3 region is CASSAGKDTNTEAFF. The CDR3 nucleotides are TGTGCCAGTAGTGCGGGCAAAGATACGAACACTGAAGCTTTCTTT. The gene calls are TRBV19 and TRBJ1-1; D is undetermined. The CDR3 runs 15 residues. V lost 5 bases to trimming and J lost 1 base, with 14 bases between them. The germline gives CDR1 LNHDA, CDR2 SQIVND (reference sequence).